This T cell receptor (beta chain) was found in a study of OX40 agonist ivuxolimab in advanced cancers. Findings of the study overall: Among the lowest peripheral clonal expansion occurred in 0.1-3.0 mg/kg partial responders.

The protocol was immunoSEQ multiplex PCR, while the TCRdb copy is restricted to in-frame clones and leaves out a portion. The sample carries tens of thousands of clones, 65% to 85% recorded once. Between the trimmed V and J ends, which lost 5 bases and 0 bases, there was a span of 11 bases. The CDR3 loop spans 14 amino acids. This clone was detected once. Its antigen is still unknown. The sample was CD4+ or CD8+ T cells sorted from blood, taken in a trial of the OX40 agonist ivuxolimab. This clonotype was obtained from an adult with an advanced solid tumor such as melanoma, head and neck, liver or kidney cancer. The rearrangement joins TRBV23-1 to TRBJ2-7; D not certain. TRBV23-1 is an ORF for which the function is uncertain. The CDR3 region is CASSKFRSSYEQYF. The CDR3, as DNA: TGCGCCAGCAGTAAGTTTCGTAGCTCCTACGAGCAGTACTTC.